The clone carrying this T cell receptor beta chain showed up just once. Method: immunoSEQ multiplex PCR; TCRdb's copy keeps in-frame clones and lacks some. The sample has 110,000 to 150,000 clones, about nine tenths seen once. This sample was included in a study of blood T cell repertoires in COVID-19. V was cut by 2 bases and J by 4 bases, with 11 bases left in between. The CDR3 totals 14 residues. Looked up from germline, CDR1 is KGHSH and CDR2 is LQKENI. Sequencing used peripheral blood. This rearrangement joins TRBV18 to TRBJ1-2, with D maybe TRBD1 (6 bases). The clonotype originates from a woman of 80 years or more with acute or convalescent COVID-19. CDR3 sequence: CASSPGVQGYGYTF. The CDR3 coding sequence is TGTGCCAGCTCACCAGGCGTACAGGGCTATGGCTACACCTTC.